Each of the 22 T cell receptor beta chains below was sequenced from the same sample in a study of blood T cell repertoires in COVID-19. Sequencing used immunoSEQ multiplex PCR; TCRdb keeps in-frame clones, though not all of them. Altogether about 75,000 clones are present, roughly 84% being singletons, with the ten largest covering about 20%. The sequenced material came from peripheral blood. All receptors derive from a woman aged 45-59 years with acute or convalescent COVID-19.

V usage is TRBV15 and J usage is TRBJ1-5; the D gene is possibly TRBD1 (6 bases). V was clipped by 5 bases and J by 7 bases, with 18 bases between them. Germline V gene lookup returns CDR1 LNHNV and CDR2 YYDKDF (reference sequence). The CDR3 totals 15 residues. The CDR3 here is CATSWGQGQGQPQHF. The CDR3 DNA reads TGTGCCACCAGCTGGGGCCAGGGTCAGGGGCAGCCCCAGCATTTT.

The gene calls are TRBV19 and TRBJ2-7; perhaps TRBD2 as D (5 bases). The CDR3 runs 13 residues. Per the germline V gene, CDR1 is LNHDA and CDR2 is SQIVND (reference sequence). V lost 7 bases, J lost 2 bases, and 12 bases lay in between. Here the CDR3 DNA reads TGTGCCAGTACTCCTCCCGGGGCCTACGAGCAGTACTTC. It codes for CASTPPGAYEQYF.

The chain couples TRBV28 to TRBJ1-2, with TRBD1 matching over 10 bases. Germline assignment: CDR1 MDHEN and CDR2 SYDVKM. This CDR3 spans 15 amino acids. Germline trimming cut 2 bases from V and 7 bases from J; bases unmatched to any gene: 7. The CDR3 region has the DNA TGTGCCAGCAGTTTACTAGGGACAGGGGACTCTGGCTACACCTTC. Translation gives CASSLLGTGDSGYTF.

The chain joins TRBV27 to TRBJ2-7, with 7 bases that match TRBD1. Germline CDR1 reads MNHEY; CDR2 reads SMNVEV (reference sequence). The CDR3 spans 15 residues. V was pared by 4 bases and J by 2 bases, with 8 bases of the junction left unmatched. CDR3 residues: CASSSRRQGTYEQYF. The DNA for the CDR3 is TGTGCCAGCAGTTCCCGCCGACAGGGTACCTACGAGCAGTACTTC.

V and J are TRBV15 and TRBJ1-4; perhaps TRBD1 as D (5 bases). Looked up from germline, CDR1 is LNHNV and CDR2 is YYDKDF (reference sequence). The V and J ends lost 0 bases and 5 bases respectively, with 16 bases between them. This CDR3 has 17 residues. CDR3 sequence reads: CATSREVGGGLNEKLFF. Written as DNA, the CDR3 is TGTGCCACCAGCAGAGAGGTCGGGGGAGGCTTAAATGAAAAACTGTTTTTT.

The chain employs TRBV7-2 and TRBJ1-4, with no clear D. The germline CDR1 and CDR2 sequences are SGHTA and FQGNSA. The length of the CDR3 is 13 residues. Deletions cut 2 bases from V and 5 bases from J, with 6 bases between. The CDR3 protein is CASSLLRNEKLFF. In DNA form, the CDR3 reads TGTGCCAGCAGCTTACTACGGAATGAAAAACTGTTTTTT.

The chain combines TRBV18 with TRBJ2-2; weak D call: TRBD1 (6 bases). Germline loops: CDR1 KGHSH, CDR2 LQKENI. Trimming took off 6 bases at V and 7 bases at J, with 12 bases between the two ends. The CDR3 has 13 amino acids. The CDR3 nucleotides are TGTGCCAGCTCTCCTACAGGGATCGGGGAGCTGTTTTTT. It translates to CASSPTGIGELFF.

The CDR3 sequence is CASGTGAYEQYF. The DNA for the CDR3 is TGTGCTAGTGGTACAGGGGCGTACGAGCAGTACTTC. The chain combines TRBV12-5 with TRBJ2-7, with 7 positions matching TRBD1. CDR3 size: 12 residues. V lost 5 bases to trimming and J lost 4 bases; unmatched junction nucleotides: 2. The V gene's germline CDR1 is LGHNT and CDR2 FRNRAP.

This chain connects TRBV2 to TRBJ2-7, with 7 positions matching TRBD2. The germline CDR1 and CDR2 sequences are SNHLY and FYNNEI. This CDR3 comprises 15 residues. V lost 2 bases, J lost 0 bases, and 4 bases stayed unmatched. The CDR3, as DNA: TGTGCCAGCAGTGAATGGGAGGGCCTCTCCTACGAGCAGTACTTC. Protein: CASSEWEGLSYEQYF.

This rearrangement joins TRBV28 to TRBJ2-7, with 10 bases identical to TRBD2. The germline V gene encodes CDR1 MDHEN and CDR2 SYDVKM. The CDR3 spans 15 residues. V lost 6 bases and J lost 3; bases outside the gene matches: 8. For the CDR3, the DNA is TGTGCCAGCAGGAGGCTAGCGGGAGCCGGCTACGAGCAGTACTTC. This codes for CASRRLAGAGYEQYF.

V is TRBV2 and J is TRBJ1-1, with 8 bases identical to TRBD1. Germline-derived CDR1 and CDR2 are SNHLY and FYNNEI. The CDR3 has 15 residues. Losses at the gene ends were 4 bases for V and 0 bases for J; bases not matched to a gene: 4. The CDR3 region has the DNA TGTGCCAGCAGTGTGGTGACAGGGGTGAACACTGAAGCTTTCTTT. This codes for CASSVVTGVNTEAFF.

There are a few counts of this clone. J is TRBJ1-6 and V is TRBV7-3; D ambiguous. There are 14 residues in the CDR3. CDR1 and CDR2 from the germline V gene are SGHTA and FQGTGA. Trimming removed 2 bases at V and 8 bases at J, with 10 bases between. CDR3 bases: TGTGCCAGCAGCTTAGGTCCTCGGGATTCACCCCTCCACTTT. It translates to CASSLGPRDSPLHF.

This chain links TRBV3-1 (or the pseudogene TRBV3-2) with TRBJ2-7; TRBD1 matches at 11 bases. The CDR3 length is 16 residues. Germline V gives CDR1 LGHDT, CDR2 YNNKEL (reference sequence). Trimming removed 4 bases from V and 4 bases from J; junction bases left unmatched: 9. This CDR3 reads CASSPLGTGGLYEQYF. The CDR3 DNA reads TGTGCCAGCAGCCCCCTGGGGACAGGGGGATTGTACGAGCAGTACTTC.

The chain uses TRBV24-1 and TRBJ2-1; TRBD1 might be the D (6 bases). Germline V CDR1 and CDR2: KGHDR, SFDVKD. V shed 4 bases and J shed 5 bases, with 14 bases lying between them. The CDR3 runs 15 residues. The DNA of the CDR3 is TGTGCCACCAGTGACGCAGGGGTGATGGACAATGAGCAGTTCTTC. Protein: CATSDAGVMDNEQFF.

CDR3 bases: TGTGCCAGCGGTTCCGGACGGGGGGATCTGGGCACTGAAGCTTTCTTT. Its protein is CASGSGRGDLGTEAFF. This sequence joins TRBV2 and TRBJ1-1, with D possibly being TRBD1 (5 bases). Germline CDR1 and CDR2: SNHLY and FYNNEI. V lost 8 bases to trimming and J lost 4 bases, with 23 bases between them. CDR3 length equals 16 residues.

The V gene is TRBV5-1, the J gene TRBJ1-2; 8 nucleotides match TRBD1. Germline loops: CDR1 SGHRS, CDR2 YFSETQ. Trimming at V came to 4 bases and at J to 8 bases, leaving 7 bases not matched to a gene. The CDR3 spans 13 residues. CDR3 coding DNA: TGCGCCAGCAGCCCTACAGGGGGAGGCGGCTACACCTTC. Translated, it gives CASSPTGGGGYTF.

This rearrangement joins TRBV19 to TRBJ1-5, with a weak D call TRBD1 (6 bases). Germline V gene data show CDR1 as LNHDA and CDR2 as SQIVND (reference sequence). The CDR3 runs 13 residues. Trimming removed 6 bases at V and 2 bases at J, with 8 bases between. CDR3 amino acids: CASREGGNQPQHF. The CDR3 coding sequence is TGTGCCAGTAGAGAGGGGGGCAATCAGCCCCAGCATTTT.

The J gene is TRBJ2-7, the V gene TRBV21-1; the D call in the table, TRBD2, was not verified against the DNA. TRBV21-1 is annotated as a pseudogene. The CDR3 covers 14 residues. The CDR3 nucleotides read TGTGCCAGCAGCCCCCCCGGTTATGCCTACGAGCAGTACTTC. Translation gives CASSPPGYAYEQYF.

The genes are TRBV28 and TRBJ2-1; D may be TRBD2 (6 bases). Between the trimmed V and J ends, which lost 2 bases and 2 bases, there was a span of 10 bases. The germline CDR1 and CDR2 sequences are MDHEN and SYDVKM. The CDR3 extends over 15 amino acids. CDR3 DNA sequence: TGTGCCAGCAGTTTAAATAGCGGAACCTACAATGAGCAGTTCTTC. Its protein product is CASSLNSGTYNEQFF. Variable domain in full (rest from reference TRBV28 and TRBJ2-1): DVKVTQSSRYLVKRTGEKVFLECVQDMDHENMFWYRQDPGLGLRLIYFSYDVKMKEKGDIPEGYSVSREKKERFSLILESASTNQTSMYLCASSLNSGTYNEQFFGPGTRLTVL.

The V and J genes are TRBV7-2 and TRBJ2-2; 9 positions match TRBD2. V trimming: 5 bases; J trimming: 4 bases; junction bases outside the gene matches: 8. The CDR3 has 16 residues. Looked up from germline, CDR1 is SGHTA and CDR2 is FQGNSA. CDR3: CASSPRGSGGTGELFF. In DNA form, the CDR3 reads TGTGCCAGCAGCCCCCGTGGTAGCGGGGGCACCGGGGAGCTGTTTTTT.

This chain's CDR3 is CASSIDSSHGNTIYF. Written as DNA, the CDR3 is TGTGCCAGTAGTATCGACAGCTCTCATGGAAACACCATATATTTT. The rearrangement uses TRBV19 and TRBJ1-3; D possibly corresponds to TRBD1 (5 bases). The CDR3 totals 15 residues. Trimming pared 3 bases from V and 3 bases from J, leaving 12 bases between. Germline loops: CDR1 LNHDA, CDR2 SQIVND (reference sequence).

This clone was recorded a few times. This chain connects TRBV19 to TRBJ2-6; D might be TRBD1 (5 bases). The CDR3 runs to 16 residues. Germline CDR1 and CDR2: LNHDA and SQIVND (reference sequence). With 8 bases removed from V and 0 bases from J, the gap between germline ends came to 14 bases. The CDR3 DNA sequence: TGTGCCAGTGGCCAGGGATTTACCTCTGGGGCCAACGTCCTGACTTTC. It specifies CASGQGFTSGANVLTF.